A single sample gave rise to the 10 T cell receptor beta chains below, sequenced in a study of blood T cell repertoires in COVID-19. Using immunoSEQ multiplex PCR, the repertoire was profiled, and TCRdb retains in-frame clones only, with some absent. The table shows 95,000 to 150,000 clones, with approximately 81% occurring only once. Sequenced: peripheral blood. Receptors were obtained from a woman in her fifties or sixties with acute or convalescent COVID-19.

The chain's CDR3 is CASSLISRATKIDGYTF. CDR3 nucleotides: TGTGCCAGCAGTTTAATTTCGAGGGCCACGAAAATCGATGGCTACACCTTC. The gene calls are TRBV28 and TRBJ1-2; D gene unclear. The CDR3 sequence is 17 residues long. Trimming took 2 bases from V and 6 from J, leaving 22 bases between them. Germline CDR1 and CDR2: MDHEN and SYDVKM.

This chain connects TRBV10-3 to TRBJ2-5, with a weak D call TRBD1 (6 bases). From germline, CDR1 is ENHRY and CDR2 SYGVKD. The germline V and J ends were trimmed by 6 bases and 1 base, with 15 bases remaining between them. The CDR3 runs 15 residues. The CDR3 sequence is CAIRGGQNFQETQYF. CDR3 coding DNA: TGTGCCATCAGAGGAGGACAGAACTTCCAAGAGACCCAGTACTTC.

The V and J genes are TRBV5-8 and TRBJ1-1; 10 nucleotides align to TRBD1. Germline CDR1 SGHTS, CDR2 YDEGEE. The CDR3 contains 16 residues. V was pared by 5 bases and J by 4 bases, with 11 bases of the junction left unmatched. This CDR3 is CASRPRDRGFATEAFF. CDR3 sequence (DNA): TGTGCCAGCAGGCCCCGGGACAGGGGATTTGCCACTGAAGCTTTCTTT.

In the case of this clone: The same CDR3 is also encoded by other DNA sequences in this sample. The rearrangement links TRBV28 to TRBJ2-7; TRBD2 aligns across 10 bases. This CDR3 contains 16 residues. The V segment lost 2 bases and the J segment 6 bases; nucleotides outside the gene matches: 10. In germline, CDR1 is MDHEN, CDR2 SYDVKM. CDR3 region: CASSLELAGALAEQYF. As DNA, the CDR3 is TGTGCCAGCAGTTTAGAGCTAGCGGGAGCCTTGGCCGAGCAGTACTTC.

This clone has only one observation. The CDR3 nucleotides are TGTGCCAGCAGCCGACAGGGGGGCTACGAGCAGTACTTC. Encoded protein: CASSRQGGYEQYF. V is TRBV5-4 and J is TRBJ2-7; TRBD1 matches at 9 bases. Germline lookup yields CDR1 SGHNT and CDR2 YYREEE (reference sequence). The J segment lost 3 bases and the V segment lost 4 bases, leaving 2 bases of the junction unmatched. CDR3 length equals 13 residues.

V gene TRBV18 combines with J gene TRBJ1-1; D is undetermined. The CDR3 loop spans 12 amino acids. Trimming left V 6 bases short and J 1 base short, with 6 bases between. The germline CDR1 and CDR2 sequences are KGHSH and LQKENI. The DNA of the CDR3 is TGTGCCAGCTCCTCGGGGAACACTGAAGCTTTCTTT. It is translated as CASSSGNTEAFF.

This chain links TRBV5-1 with TRBJ1-3; the match to TRBD1 covers 10 bases. The CDR3 totals 12 residues. V trimming: 4 bases; J trimming: 10 bases; junction bases outside the gene matches: 2. Germline assignment: CDR1 SGHRS and CDR2 YFSETQ. The CDR3 DNA sequence: TGCGCCAGCAGCCCGGGACAGGGGACCATATATTTT. This sequence encodes CASSPGQGTIYF.

The V gene is TRBV5-1, the J gene TRBJ1-1; D uncertain. The CDR3 sequence is 14 residues long. V lost 0 bases and J 0 bases, leaving 6 bases between the germline ends. Germline V gives CDR1 SGHRS, CDR2 YFSETQ. The CDR3 here is CASSLVGVNTEAFF. The CDR3, as DNA: TGCGCCAGCAGCTTGGTAGGAGTGAACACTGAAGCTTTCTTT.

This chain joins TRBV10-1 and TRBJ2-5; possibly TRBD1 for D (6 bases). Trimming removed 3 bases from V and 5 bases from J, with 10 bases in between. The CDR3 extends over 13 amino acids. CDR1 is WNHNN, CDR2 SYGVQD, per germline (reference sequence). CDR3 loop: CASSEAGEETQYF. The CDR3 DNA reads as TGCGCCAGCAGTGAAGCAGGGGAGGAGACCCAGTACTTC.

The V and J genes are TRBV18 and TRBJ2-2, with TRBD1 matching 10 bases. This CDR3 region has 17 residues. After removal of 3 bases from V and 0 bases from J, the junction contained 4 bases not matched to a gene. The germline V gene encodes CDR1 KGHSH and CDR2 LQKENI. The CDR3 protein is CASSPPGTGANTGELFF. The CDR3 DNA reads TGTGCCAGCTCACCCCCCGGGACAGGGGCGAACACCGGGGAGCTGTTTTTT.